Following are 14 T cell receptor beta chains from one sample sequenced in a study of beta chain features in type 1 diabetes. Expressed TCRB transcripts were sequenced because the entire RNA isolate underwent reverse transcription. TCRdb's table, derived via immunoSEQ multiplex PCR, lists solely in-frame clones and lacks some. The table lists fewer than 650,000 clones, roughly a sixth of them singletons. The sequenced material came from naive CD4+ T cells from blood. Receptors originate from a man between 18 and 35 years old in good health.

The chain carries TRBV7-9 and TRBJ1-6; 7 nucleotides match TRBD1. The V gene end was trimmed by 5 bases and the J gene end by 5 bases; junction bases not matched to a gene: 9. CDR1 is SEHNR and CDR2 is FQNEAQ in the germline V gene (reference sequence). This CDR3 is 16 amino acids long. In DNA, the CDR3 is TGTGCCAGCAGCGTCACAGGGGTTCTTAATAATTCACCCCTCCACTTT. Translated: CASSVTGVLNNSPLHF.

On this clone: Mismatch with germline at one junction end may stem from a read error. The gene calls are TRBV18 and TRBJ1-2; 7 bases line up with TRBD1. CDR3 length: 16 residues. From germline, CDR1 is KGHSH and CDR2 LQKENI. CDR3 nucleotides: TGTGCCAGTTCACCGGCTGGACAGGCACCTAACTATGGCTACACCTTC. Protein product: CASSPAGQAPNYGYTF.

The chain joins TRBV4-1 to TRBJ2-5; D uncertain. The CDR3 is made up of 14 amino acids. Trimming removed 1 base from V and 2 bases from J, with 8 bases in between. CDR1 is MGHRA, CDR2 YSYEKL, per germline. The CDR3 here is CASSQVYLQETQYF. The DNA for the CDR3 is TGCGCCAGCAGCCAAGTGTACTTACAAGAGACCCAGTACTTC.

The chain is built from TRBV7-8 and TRBJ2-7; TRBD1 matches 9 bases. Losses at the gene ends were 3 bases for V and 4 bases for J; bases not matched to a gene: 4. The CDR3 sequence is 14 residues long. The V gene's germline CDR1 is SGHVS and CDR2 FQNEAQ. The CDR3 coding sequence is TGTGCCAGCAGCTTTCTGGACAGGGGTTACGAGCAGTACTTC. Translated, it gives CASSFLDRGYEQYF.

This chain joins TRBV5-4 and TRBJ2-3, with 10 bases identical to TRBD2. V lost 4 bases and J lost 1; bases outside the gene matches: 6. Germline V gene lookup returns CDR1 SGHNT and CDR2 YYREEE (reference sequence). This CDR3 spans 16 amino acids. CDR3 sequence reads: CASSDGTSGGTDTQYF. CDR3 DNA: TGTGCCAGCAGCGACGGCACTAGCGGGGGCACAGATACGCAGTATTTT.

The chain employs TRBV27 and TRBJ2-3; TRBD2 is a possible D gene (5 bases). Germline loops: CDR1 MNHEY, CDR2 SMNVEV (reference sequence). The V end was cut by 3 bases, the J end by 6 bases, with 16 bases between. This CDR3 contains 15 residues. The CDR3 DNA reads as TGTGCCAGCAGTTTTGAGGGTGAGAAAAGGGATACGCAGTATTTT. This encodes CASSFEGEKRDTQYF.

This clone was seen a handful of times. The CDR3 DNA reads as TGCAGCGTTGCCTTGCGACTAAGAGGGGGAGAGCAGTACTTC. It codes for CSVALRLRGGEQYF. V gene TRBV29-1 combines with J gene TRBJ2-7; D is possibly TRBD1 (6 bases). The germline gives CDR1 SQVTM, CDR2 ANQGSEA. The V end was cut by 4 bases, the J end by 7 bases, with 20 bases between. CDR3 length: 14 amino acids.

This clone has more than one count but fewer than ten. The rearrangement links TRBV2 to TRBJ2-7; unclear D gene. The V gene lost 7 bases and the J gene lost 2 bases, with 15 bases spanning the gap. Germline loops: CDR1 SNHLY, CDR2 FYNNEI. The CDR3 runs 14 residues. The CDR3 is CASTPITRTYEQYF. In DNA form, the CDR3 reads TGTGCCAGCACCCCGATTACACGAACCTACGAGCAGTACTTC.

The genes are TRBV30 and TRBJ2-1, with 10 bases lining up with TRBD2. This CDR3 region has 16 residues. V lost 3 bases, J lost 0 bases, and 5 bases stayed unmatched. Germline CDR1 GTSNPN, CDR2 SVGIG (reference sequence). The CDR3 DNA reads TGTGCCTGGAGGTTAGCGGGGGGCTTCTCCTACAATGAGCAGTTCTTC. Its translation: CAWRLAGGFSYNEQFF. Full variable domain (outside the CDR3, taken from reference TRBV30 and TRBJ2-1): SQTIHQWPATLVQPVGSPLSLECTVEGTSNPNLYWYRQAAGRGLQLLFYSVGIGQISSEVPQNLSASRPQDRQFILSSKKLLLSDSGFYLCAWRLAGGFSYNEQFFGPGTRLTVL.

This clone turned up a few times. The chain employs TRBV10-2 and TRBJ2-7; 7 nucleotides line up with TRBD1. The V gene's germline CDR1 is WSHSY and CDR2 SAAADI. CDR3 size: 15 residues. V trimming: 4 bases; J trimming: 5 bases; junction bases outside the gene matches: 11. CDR3: CASSGLRQGTDEQYF. The CDR3 region has the DNA TGCGCCAGCAGTGGGCTGAGACAGGGTACGGACGAGCAGTACTTC.

This clone appeared a few times. The same CDR3 is also encoded by other DNA sequences in this sample. The rearrangement uses TRBV28 and TRBJ1-1; unclear D gene. V lost 7 bases to trimming and J lost 1 base, with 4 bases between them. There are 11 residues in the CDR3. Germline V CDR1 and CDR2: MDHEN, SYDVKM. CDR3 DNA: TGTGCCAGCACCAGGAACACTGAAGCTTTCTTT. This sequence encodes CASTRNTEAFF.

The chain has TRBV2 and TRBJ1-1; the match to TRBD1 covers 7 bases. The ends lost 8 bases at V and 5 bases at J; junction bases unmatched: 11. The germline CDR1 and CDR2 sequences are SNHLY and FYNNEI. CDR3 length: 14 residues. The chain's CDR3 is CASGMATGRTEAFF. The CDR3 DNA follows: TGTGCCAGCGGTATGGCGACAGGGAGGACTGAAGCTTTCTTT.

The V and J genes are TRBV4-2 and TRBJ1-5; D unresolved. Germline loops: CDR1 LGHNA, CDR2 YNFKEQ. The CDR3 extends over 13 amino acids. V lost 1 base to trimming and J lost 9 bases, with 10 bases between them. The CDR3 spells CASSQVLVGPQHF. CDR3 DNA: TGTGCCAGCAGCCAAGTTTTGGTGGGGCCCCAGCATTTT.

This clone was observed a handful of times. Other DNA variants within this sample encode the same CDR3. The CDR3 here is CASSLGQGSYEQYF. CDR3 DNA: TGCGCCAGCAGCTTGGGACAGGGTAGTTACGAGCAGTACTTC. The chain couples TRBV5-1 to TRBJ2-7; 7 nucleotides line up with TRBD1. CDR1 and CDR2 from the germline V gene are SGHRS and YFSETQ. V gave up 0 bases and J gave up 4 bases; unmatched junction bases: 4. The length of the CDR3 is 14 residues.